Presented here are 15 T cell receptor beta chains from one specimen sequenced in a study of T cells after yellow fever vaccination. TCRdb recomputed calls from the 5' RACE reads with MiXCR, one row per CDR3 protein. The table includes some 560,000 distinct CDR3 sequences, 17% detected once. The source material was PBMCs, sampled 5 days after the first yellow fever vaccination. These receptors all come from a man in his late teens or twenties who received the YFV17D yellow fever vaccine.

This clonotype came up once. The V call is TRBV7-2, the J call TRBJ2-3; TRBD2 aligns across 10 bases. The CDR3 has 15 amino acids. Unmatched junction bases numbered 14, after V lost 5 bases and J lost 12 bases. Germline CDR1 and CDR2: SGHTA and FQGNSA. The CDR3 nucleotides are TGTGCCAGCAGCGCGTCCGGGACTAGCGCCAGGGCACAGTATTTT. Protein: CASSASGTSARAQYF. The entire variable domain, with the rest obtained from reference TRBV7-2 and TRBJ2-3, is as follows: GAGVSQSPSNKVTEKGKDVELRCDPISGHTALYWYRQSLGQGLEFLIYFQGNSAPDKSGLPSDRFSAERTGGSVSTLTIQRTQQEDSAVYLCASSASGTSARAQYFGPGTRLTVL.

The chain links TRBV3-1 to TRBJ2-7; TRBD1 matches 9 bases. Trimming cost V 5 bases and J 6 bases; bases outside gene matches: 8. The CDR3 length is 14 residues. Germline CDR1 and CDR2: LGHDT and YNNKEL (reference sequence). The CDR3 region is CASSFRTGEGEQYF. CDR3 bases: TGTGCCAGCAGCTTCAGGACAGGGGAGGGCGAGCAGTACTTC.

The J gene is TRBJ1-5, the V gene TRBV25-1, with D tentatively TRBD1 (5 bases). V was cut by 4 bases and J by 11 bases, with 9 bases left in between. The CDR3 runs 11 residues. Germline assignment: CDR1 MGHDK and CDR2 SYGVNS. CDR3 coding DNA: TGTGCCAGCAGTGCCGGGGGTGCCCAGCATTTT. Translation gives CASSAGGAQHF.

This clonotype came up once. The V and J genes are TRBV5-1 and TRBJ2-7, with D perhaps TRBD2 (7 bases). The CDR3 consists of 15 residues. Trimming removed 0 bases from V and 5 bases from J, with 15 bases in between. Looked up from germline, CDR1 is SGHRS and CDR2 is YFSETQ. The CDR3, as DNA: TGCGCCAGCAGCTTGGCCGGGGGGCGCATCAACGAGCAGTACTTC. It codes for CASSLAGGRINEQYF.

This clonotype was counted only a few times. The V and J genes are TRBV7-2 and TRBJ2-7, with 8 nucleotides matching TRBD2. Germline V CDR1 and CDR2: SGHTA, FQGNSA. V lost 4 bases and J lost 4; bases outside the gene matches: 9. CDR3 length equals 15 residues. CDR3: CASSSVASGPYEQYF. The CDR3, as DNA: TGTGCCAGCAGCTCGGTGGCTAGCGGGCCTTACGAGCAGTACTTC.

This rearrangement joins TRBV20-1 to TRBJ2-5; no reliable D call. The germline V and J ends were trimmed by 6 bases and 3 bases, with 5 bases remaining between them. CDR1 is DFQATT and CDR2 is SNEGSKA in the germline V gene (reference sequence). This CDR3 has 10 amino acids. The CDR3 spells CSAYKETQYF. CDR3 DNA: TGCAGTGCGTATAAAGAGACCCAGTACTTC.

This clonotype was seen a handful of times. In nucleotides, the CDR3 is TGTGCCAGCAGACCCGGCTTTACAGATACGCAGTATTTT. Residues: CASRPGFTDTQYF. The V gene is TRBV5-5, the J gene TRBJ2-3; D is unclear. The germline V and J ends were trimmed by 5 bases and 3 bases, with 10 bases remaining between them. CDR1 is SGHKS, CDR2 YYEKEE, per germline (reference sequence). This CDR3 spans 13 amino acids. Complete variable domain (other parts from reference TRBV5-5 and TRBJ2-3): DAGVTQSPTHLIKTRGQQVTLRCSPISGHKSVSWYQQVLGQGPQFIFQYYEKEERGRGNFPDRFSARQFPNYSSELNVNALLLGDSALYLCASRPGFTDTQYFGPGTRLTVL.

This clonotype was counted ten times or more. The V call is TRBV7-8, the J call TRBJ2-3, with 7 bases fitting TRBD1. V dropped 7 bases and J dropped 3; count of bases not matched to a gene: 13. CDR1 and CDR2 (germline): SGHVS, FQNEAQ. The CDR3 sequence is 16 residues long. Here the CDR3 reads CASTSVEARGTDTQYF. CDR3 bases: TGTGCCAGCACCTCAGTGGAGGCCAGGGGGACAGATACGCAGTATTTT. Complete variable domain (other parts from reference TRBV7-8 and TRBJ2-3): GAGVSQSPRYKVAKRGQDVALRCDPISGHVSLFWYQQALGQGPEFLTYFQNEAQLDKSGLPSDRFFAERPEGSVSTLKIQRTQQEDSAVYLCASTSVEARGTDTQYFGPGTRLTVL.

V usage is TRBV6-1 and J usage is TRBJ2-7; a weak D match, TRBD2 (5 bases). This CDR3 comprises 13 residues. Per the germline V gene, CDR1 is MNHNS and CDR2 is SASEGT. The V end was cut by 5 bases, the J end by 7 bases, with 15 bases between. The CDR3 DNA reads as TGTGCCAGCAGTCCCCGGGGTAGGGCGGAGCAGTACTTC. Translated: CASSPRGRAEQYF.

The chain links TRBV5-6 to TRBJ2-7, with D unresolved. Germline CDR1 SGHDT, CDR2 YYEEEE. The CDR3 is made up of 14 amino acids. V was cut by 4 bases and J by 1 base, with 12 bases left in between. The CDR3 bases are TGTGCCAGCAGCCCCGGCCCGGGTTCCTACGAGCAGTACTTC. Translated: CASSPGPGSYEQYF.

The chain has TRBV29-1 and TRBJ2-3, with unresolved D. Germline V gene sequence: CDR1 SQVTM, CDR2 ANQGSEA. CDR3 length equals 13 residues. Trimming left V 1 base short and J 8 bases short, with 13 bases between. CDR3 coding DNA: TGCAGCGTTGAAGGACCGAGCCTAGGTACGCAGTATTTT. Translation: CSVEGPSLGTQYF.

V usage is TRBV27 and J usage is TRBJ2-1; D possibly corresponds to TRBD2 (7 bases). Germline CDR1 reads MNHEY; CDR2 reads SMNVEV (reference sequence). V lost 5 bases and J 3 bases, leaving 17 bases between the germline ends. This CDR3 has 16 amino acids. In DNA form, the CDR3 reads TGTGCCAGCAGTCCCCCGGCGGGGGCCCGCTACAATGAGCAGTTCTTC. Protein product: CASSPPAGARYNEQFF.

This chain connects TRBV20-1 to TRBJ2-5; TRBD1 might be the D (5 bases). Trimming pared 5 bases from V and 4 bases from J, leaving 8 bases between. This CDR3 spans 11 amino acids. Germline V gene data show CDR1 as DFQATT and CDR2 as SNEGSKA (reference sequence). The CDR3 is CSAEQGETQYF. The CDR3 DNA reads as TGCAGTGCTGAGCAGGGAGAGACCCAGTACTTC.

The chain combines TRBV6-5 with TRBJ2-6, with D perhaps TRBD2 (5 bases). The CDR3 is 17 residues long. Deletions cut 2 bases from V and 0 bases from J, with 11 bases between. The germline CDR1 and CDR2 sequences are MNHEY and SVGAGI. CDR3 in amino acids: CASSYEGIYSGANVLTF. The CDR3 bases are TGTGCCAGCAGTTACGAGGGAATATACTCTGGGGCCAACGTCCTGACTTTC.

This clonotype appeared a few times. The genes are TRBV6-2 or TRBV6-3 and TRBJ2-5, with D tentatively TRBD2 (6 bases). V dropped 8 bases and J dropped 4 bases, with 17 bases sitting between them. Germline V gene lookup returns CDR1 MNHEY and CDR2 SVGEGT. The length of the CDR3 is 14 residues. The CDR3 here is CASLPAGYRETQYF. CDR3 sequence (DNA): TGTGCCAGCCTCCCGGCGGGGTACCGAGAGACCCAGTACTTC.